These 26 T cell receptor beta chains originate from one sample sequenced in a study of blood T cell repertoires in COVID-19. Some clones are missing from TCRdb's copy, which holds only in-frame ones; the method was immunoSEQ multiplex PCR. The repertoire holds roughly 170,000 clones, with around 85% as singletons. Sequencing used peripheral blood. The receptor source for this set is a man between 70 and 80 years old with active or convalescent COVID-19.

J is TRBJ1-1 and V is TRBV7-8; D is ambiguous. The V gene lost 0 bases and the J gene lost 1 base, with 15 bases spanning the gap. The CDR3 is 17 amino acids. The germline CDR1 and CDR2 sequences are SGHVS and FQNEAQ. Here the CDR3 DNA reads TGTGCCAGCAGCTTAGCGAGCGGTCTTCTCCCGAACACTGAAGCTTTCTTT. Amino acids: CASSLASGLLPNTEAFF.

This clone was observed a single time. The V call is TRBV6-5, the J call TRBJ1-1; TRBD1 might be the D (6 bases). V was trimmed by 0 bases and J by 4 bases, leaving 12 bases between them. CDR3 length: 15 amino acids. Germline V gives CDR1 MNHEY, CDR2 SVGAGI. CDR3 nucleotide sequence: TGTGCCAGCAGTTACTCGAGAGGGGGGGGCACTGAAGCTTTCTTT. It yields the protein CASSYSRGGGTEAFF.

CDR3 sequence reads: CASSLVAATGELFF. CDR3 bases: TGTGCCAGCAGCTTAGTAGCGGCCACCGGGGAGCTGTTTTTT. The chain recombines TRBV11-3 with TRBJ2-2; tentatively, D is TRBD2 (6 bases). V shed 1 base and J shed 4 bases, with 7 bases lying between them. Germline V CDR1 and CDR2: SGHNT, YENEEA. The CDR3 runs 14 residues. Variable domain in full (rest from reference TRBV11-3 and TRBJ2-2): EAGVVQSPRYKIIEKKQPVAFWCNPISGHNTLYWYLQNLGQGPELLIRYENEEAVDDSQLPKDRFSAERLKGVDSTLKIQPAELGDSAVYLCASSLVAATGELFFGEGSRLTVL.

The chain couples TRBV4-1 to TRBJ1-2; D is uncertain. CDR1 and CDR2 from the germline V gene are MGHRA and YSYEKL. This CDR3 is 15 amino acids long. V lost 0 bases to trimming and J lost 1 base, with 9 bases between them. CDR3 in DNA: TGCGCCAGCAGCCAAGATCTAGCGCTTAACTATGGCTACACCTTC. Translated, it gives CASSQDLALNYGYTF.

This chain connects TRBV2 to TRBJ1-2, with D possibly matching TRBD1 (5 bases). The CDR3 spans 14 residues. Germline-derived CDR1 and CDR2 are SNHLY and FYNNEI. Trimming shortened V by 1 base and J by 1 base, and 7 bases separated the two germline ends. The CDR3 sequence: CASSEVGGNYGYTF. In DNA, the CDR3 is TGTGCCAGCAGTGAAGTGGGGGGTAACTATGGCTACACCTTC.

The chain links TRBV11-2 to TRBJ1-2; 7 nucleotides line up with TRBD1. The CDR3 extends over 13 amino acids. In germline, CDR1 is SGHAT, CDR2 FQNNGV. Unmatched junction bases numbered 2, after V lost 1 base and J lost 6 bases. The CDR3 DNA reads TGTGCCAGCAGCTTAGGGGACAGAAATGGCTACACCTTC. This translates into CASSLGDRNGYTF. The whole variable domain, filled in from reference TRBV11-2 and TRBJ1-2, reads EAGVAQSPRYKIIEKRQSVAFWCNPISGHATLYWYQQILGQGPKLLIQFQNNGVVDDSQLPKDRFSAERLKGVDSTLKIQPAKLEDSAVYLCASSLGDRNGYTFGSGTRLTVV.

The V call is TRBV29-1, the J call TRBJ1-2; no definite D call. The V and J ends lost 0 bases and 3 bases respectively, with 14 bases between them. Germline values: CDR1 SQVTM, CDR2 ANQGSEA. The CDR3 consists of 15 residues. CDR3 bases: TGCAGCGTTGAAGATTGGGCCGGCGCTCACTATGGCTACACCTTC. It is translated as CSVEDWAGAHYGYTF.

This chain joins TRBV7-2 and TRBJ2-5; 9 bases map to TRBD1. CDR3 length: 16 residues. After removal of 5 bases from V and 5 bases from J, the junction contained 12 bases not matched to a gene. Germline V lookup: CDR1 SGHTA, CDR2 FQGNSA. CDR3 coding DNA: TGTGCCAGCAGCCCCGGGACAGGGAGGGGTGGGGAGACCCAGTACTTC. Encoded protein: CASSPGTGRGGETQYF.

The chain employs TRBV19 and TRBJ1-2; 7 nucleotides align to TRBD1. Trimming cost V 8 bases and J 5 bases; bases outside gene matches: 11. Germline values: CDR1 LNHDA, CDR2 SQIVND (reference sequence). This CDR3 is 14 amino acids long. CDR3 in amino acids: CASGRTGTRYGYTF. CDR3 DNA: TGTGCCAGTGGCCGGACAGGAACACGGTATGGCTACACCTTC.

This chain links TRBV19 with TRBJ1-5, with 7 positions matching TRBD1. The J segment lost 1 base and the V segment lost 6 bases, leaving 6 bases of the junction unmatched. Germline CDR1 reads LNHDA; CDR2 reads SQIVND (reference sequence). There are 15 residues in the CDR3. The CDR3 DNA is TGTGCCAGTAGGGGGACGGACAGGAGCAATCAGCCCCAGCATTTT. It translates to CASRGTDRSNQPQHF.

The chain uses TRBV24-1 and TRBJ2-3, with 10 bases aligning to TRBD1. Germline CDR1 and CDR2: KGHDR and SFDVKD. The V and J ends lost 6 bases and 1 base, in that order; junction bases with no gene match: 3. This CDR3 comprises 15 residues. CDR3 coding DNA: TGTGCCACCAGTCCCGGGACAGGGGGCACAGATACGCAGTATTTT. Its translation: CATSPGTGGTDTQYF.

The gene calls are TRBV5-8 and TRBJ1-6, with D possibly TRBD1 on 5 matching bases. This CDR3 has 15 residues. V gave up 1 base and J gave up 6 bases, with 11 bases separating them. The germline gives CDR1 SGHTS, CDR2 YDEGEE. The DNA of the CDR3 is TGTGCCAGCAGCTTGAACAGGCAAATTAATTCACCCCTCCACTTT. Encoded protein: CASSLNRQINSPLHF. Filled out from reference TRBV5-8 and TRBJ1-6, the complete variable domain reads EAGVTQSPTHLIKTRGQQATLRCSPISGHTSVYWYQQALGLGLQFLLWYDEGEERNRGNFPPRFSGRQFPNYSSELNVNALELEDSALYLCASSLNRQINSPLHFGNGTRLTVT.

The chain is built from TRBV20-1 and TRBJ2-2; D is undetermined. V shed 3 bases and J shed 1 base, with 6 bases lying between them. CDR3 length: 13 residues. Germline loops: CDR1 DFQATT, CDR2 SNEGSKA (reference sequence). CDR3 protein: CSASARNTGELFF. The CDR3 bases are TGCAGTGCTAGTGCTCGGAACACCGGGGAGCTGTTTTTT.

The CDR3 reads CASSPGRLANTEAFF. CDR3 in DNA: TGTGCCAGCTCACCTGGACGACTAGCAAACACTGAAGCTTTCTTT. This chain connects TRBV18 to TRBJ1-1; no clear D gene. Trimming pared 3 bases from V and 2 bases from J, leaving 13 bases between. Looked up from germline, CDR1 is KGHSH and CDR2 is LQKENI. CDR3 length: 15 residues.

This sequence joins TRBV7-2 and TRBJ2-5, with 7 bases fitting TRBD2. Per germline, CDR1 SGHTA and CDR2 FQGNSA. CDR3 length: 16 residues. V was pared by 5 bases and J by 5 bases, with 14 bases of the junction left unmatched. CDR3 bases: TGTGCCAGCAGCAGGACCGGGACTACCCTCGGGGAGACCCAGTACTTC. Protein product: CASSRTGTTLGETQYF.

The rearrangement uses TRBV6-5 and TRBJ2-7, with no clear D. The germline V and J ends were trimmed by 6 bases and 3 bases, with 6 bases remaining between them. The CDR3 is 11 amino acids. Germline assignment: CDR1 MNHEY and CDR2 SVGAGI. Here the CDR3 DNA reads TGTGCCAGCAGGAACAGCTACGAGCAGTACTTC. Its translation: CASRNSYEQYF.

The genes are TRBV4-1 and TRBJ2-7; TRBD1 might be the D (5 bases). The V and J ends lost 1 base and 3 bases respectively, with 13 bases between them. The CDR3 extends over 15 amino acids. Germline V lookup: CDR1 MGHRA, CDR2 YSYEKL. CDR3 amino acids: CASSQGETAFYEQYF. CDR3 sequence (DNA): TGCGCCAGCAGCCAAGGTGAGACAGCCTTCTACGAGCAGTACTTC.

V and J are TRBV5-4 and TRBJ1-5; D perhaps matches TRBD1 (5 bases). This CDR3 spans 15 amino acids. Looked up from germline, CDR1 is SGHNT and CDR2 is YYREEE (reference sequence). The germline V and J ends were trimmed by 0 bases and 2 bases, with 9 bases remaining between them. The CDR3 nucleotides read TGTGCCAGCAGCTTGGAGGCAGGGCGCAATCAGCCCCAGCATTTT. It yields the protein CASSLEAGRNQPQHF.

V is TRBV12-3 or TRBV12-4 and J is TRBJ1-6; the match to TRBD1 covers 7 bases. The ends lost 5 bases at V and 10 bases at J; junction bases unmatched: 5. The CDR3 is 13 residues long. CDR3 in DNA: TGTGCCAGCAGTCGACAGGGAGGCTCACCCCTCCACTTT. It yields the protein CASSRQGGSPLHF.

This chain connects TRBV7-2 to TRBJ2-7; TRBD2 aligns across 10 bases. J gave up 5 bases and V 5 bases, and 6 bases lay outside the gene matches. The CDR3 has 14 amino acids. In germline, CDR1 is SGHTA, CDR2 FQGNSA. As DNA, the CDR3 is TGTGCCAGCAGCCGGGGACTAGCGACGAACGAGCAGTACTTC. Amino acid sequence: CASSRGLATNEQYF.

This clone has a handful of counts. V gene TRBV6-5 combines with J gene TRBJ1-1; TRBD1 is a possible D gene (5 bases). Trimming shortened V by 0 bases and J by 10 bases, and 12 bases separated the two germline ends. This CDR3 spans 13 amino acids. CDR1 is MNHEY and CDR2 is SVGAGI in the germline V gene. Written as DNA, the CDR3 is TGTGCCAGCAGTTACTCGGAGGGGCGTAGAGCTTTCTTT. This encodes CASSYSEGRRAFF.

The genes are TRBV19 and TRBJ2-3, with D possibly matching TRBD1 (5 bases). The germline V and J ends were trimmed by 8 bases and 6 bases, with 12 bases remaining between them. CDR3 size: 12 residues. Germline assignment: CDR1 LNHDA and CDR2 SQIVND (reference sequence). In nucleotides, the CDR3 is TGTGCCAGTGGGCTGGGGCCGGATACGCAGTATTTT. Translating gives CASGLGPDTQYF.

V gene TRBV7-9 combines with J gene TRBJ1-1; D unresolved. Germline CDR1 reads SEHNR; CDR2 reads FQNEAQ (reference sequence). The length of the CDR3 is 14 residues. V lost 0 bases and J 7 bases, leaving 12 bases between the germline ends. CDR3 sequence (DNA): TGTGCCAGCAGCTTAGCGCTAGGGAGGAGTGAAGCTTTCTTT. It codes for CASSLALGRSEAFF.

This clone was detected only a few times. This rearrangement joins TRBV7-2 to TRBJ1-2, with D perhaps matching TRBD1 (5 bases). Germline lookup yields CDR1 SGHTA and CDR2 FQGNSA. The CDR3 runs 14 residues. Trimming pared 5 bases from V and 8 bases from J, leaving 18 bases between. The chain's CDR3 is CASSRGLDPGGYTF. Here the CDR3 DNA reads TGTGCCAGCAGCCGGGGGTTGGACCCCGGGGGCTACACCTTC.

The J gene is TRBJ1-3, the V gene TRBV9, with no clear D. Germline V gene sequence: CDR1 SGDLS, CDR2 YYNGEE. This CDR3 region has 12 residues. Deletions cut 3 bases from V and 7 bases from J, with 8 bases between. The CDR3 DNA reads TGTGCCAGCAGCGATCAGAGGAACACCATATATTTT. It is translated as CASSDQRNTIYF.

V usage is TRBV7-2 and J usage is TRBJ1-5; D is unresolved. This CDR3 contains 15 residues. V dropped 3 bases and J dropped 3 bases, with 12 bases sitting between them. From germline, CDR1 is SGHTA and CDR2 FQGNSA. This CDR3 is CASSFSRLNNQPQHF. The DNA for the CDR3 is TGTGCCAGCAGCTTCAGCAGGCTAAACAATCAGCCCCAGCATTTT.